The rows below give T cell receptor beta chains drawn from one sample of a study of T-cell reconstitution after alpha-beta-depleted transplantation in children. TCRdb re-called the PCR reads with MiXCR, one entry per CDR3 protein. The sample yields about 830,000 distinct CDR3 sequences, 16% seen once. The specimen comprised PBMCs, mostly from graft donor cells, sampled 360 days after TCRalphabeta/CD19-depleted stem cell transplant. These receptors were collected from a male patient younger than 18 who had a stem cell transplant for acute lymphoblastic leukemia, so the T cells may come from the graft donor. Each CDR3 is given with its conserved first and last residue. The D gene is left open where the match is weak. The listing skips clone size in some rows; elsewhere it reads once, few, many or a size class.

size	D	J	V	CDR3	DNA
few	-	TRBJ2-7	TRBV27	CASTSWAGSYEQYF	TGTGCCAGCACCTCATGGGCAGGCTCCTACGAGCAGTACTTC
-	-	TRBJ1-1	TRBV5-1	CASSRKMPNTEAFF	TGCGCCAGCAGCCGCAAGATGCCGAACACTGAAGCTTTCTTT
many	-	TRBJ2-1	TRBV5-1	CASSFHVTGSSYNEQFF	TGCGCCAGCAGCTTTCATGTTACCGGAAGCTCCTACAATGAGCAGTTCTTC
-	-	TRBJ2-3	TRBV15	CATSRERSTDTQYF	TGTGCCACCAGCAGAGAACGTAGCACAGATACGCAGTATTTT
many	TRBD1	TRBJ1-1	TRBV2	CASSDRGPDTEAFF	TGTGCCAGCAGTGACAGGGGGCCTGACACTGAAGCTTTCTTT
few	TRBD1	TRBJ1-1	TRBV12-3/TRBV12-4	CASSKTGVGTEAFF	TGTGCCAGCAGTAAGACAGGGGTCGGAACTGAAGCTTTCTTT
-	-	TRBJ2-2	TRBV18	CASSPPGHTNTGELFF	TGTGCCAGCTCACCCCCGGGACATACCAACACCGGGGAGCTGTTTTTT
few	-	TRBJ2-7	TRBV28	CASRGRGLREQYF	TGTGCCAGCAGGGGCAGGGGACTGCGCGAGCAGTACTTC
few	TRBD1	TRBJ1-1	TRBV6-2/TRBV6-3	CASSYSPSRGNKAFF	TGTGCCAGCAGTTACTCCCCATCCAGGGGGAATAAGGCTTTCTTT
-	-	TRBJ2-7	TRBV5-1	CASRGGGSKVGYEQYF	TGCGCCAGCAGGGGAGGGGGATCGAAAGTCGGCTACGAGCAGTACTTC